Detailed here is one T cell receptor (beta chain). The repertoire was sequenced with immunoSEQ multiplex PCR; TCRdb's copy has only in-frame clones and lacks some. The table shows about 200,000 clones, with around 84% occurring only once. The CDR3 runs 16 residues. The germline CDR1 and CDR2 sequences are WSHSY and SAAADI. V lost 6 bases to trimming and J lost 1 base; unmatched junction nucleotides: 10. This entry belongs to a study of blood T cell repertoires in COVID-19. This sequence was found in a man in his 60s with acute or convalescent COVID-19. Specimen: peripheral blood. The chain combines TRBV10-2 with TRBJ2-3; TRBD2 matches 7 bases. The CDR3 is CASSKTSGAGTDTQYF. Here the CDR3 DNA reads TGCGCCAGCAGCAAAACCAGCGGGGCTGGCACAGATACGCAGTATTTT.